The rows below give T cell receptor beta chains drawn from one sample of a study of radiation and T cells in renal cell carcinoma. The method was immunoSEQ multiplex PCR; TCRdb's version includes in-frame clones alone and lacks a portion of them. The table has around 86,000 clones, 65% to 90% seen once; the top ten hold approximately 22%. The source material was blood, sampled from a patient whose treatment included radiotherapy and nephrectomy. The receptors stem from a woman aged 45-65 years with renal cell carcinoma. CDR3s include the opening cysteine and the closing phenylalanine or tryptophan. D genes are given only for firm matches. The size of a clone is reported for some rows only, either as once, few or many, or as a class for expanded clones.

clone_size: NA; d_call: TRBD2; v_call: TRBV9; j_call: TRBJ2-3; cdr3_aa: CASSAAGGRDTQYF; cdr3_nt: TGTGCCAGCAGCGCCGCGGGAGGTAGAGATACGCAGTATTTT
clone_size: NA; d_call: NA; v_call: TRBV9; j_call: TRBJ2-7; cdr3_aa: CASSVAQGGEQYF; cdr3_nt: TGTGCCAGCAGCGTAGCTCAGGGAGGCGAGCAGTACTTC
clone_size: NA; d_call: NA; v_call: TRBV11-3; j_call: TRBJ2-1; cdr3_aa: CASSLGVETGPYNEQFF; cdr3_nt: TGTGCCAGCAGCTTAGGGGTCGAGACGGGGCCTTACAATGAGCAGTTCTTC
clone_size: NA; d_call: NA; v_call: TRBV11-2; j_call: TRBJ2-7; cdr3_aa: CASRKLGQSYEQYF; cdr3_nt: TGTGCCAGCAGGAAACTTGGACAGTCCTACGAGCAGTACTTC
clone_size: NA; d_call: NA; v_call: TRBV7-9; j_call: TRBJ2-1; cdr3_aa: CASSPVYNEQFF; cdr3_nt: TGTGCCAGCAGCCCCGTCTACAATGAGCAGTTCTTC
clone_size: NA; d_call: NA; v_call: TRBV29-1; j_call: TRBJ2-3; cdr3_aa: CSVETGAADTQYF; cdr3_nt: TGCAGCGTTGAAACGGGAGCGGCAGATACGCAGTATTTT
clone_size: NA; d_call: TRBD1; v_call: TRBV18; j_call: TRBJ2-5; cdr3_aa: CASSQRQGQNQETQYF; cdr3_nt: TGTGCCAGCTCACAACGACAGGGCCAGAACCAAGAGACCCAGTACTTC
clone_size: NA; d_call: NA; v_call: TRBV6-6; j_call: TRBJ1-5; cdr3_aa: CASSPYTYQPQHF; cdr3_nt: TGTGCCAGCAGCCCCTACACGTATCAGCCCCAGCATTTT
clone_size: NA; d_call: TRBD1; v_call: TRBV30; j_call: TRBJ1-4; cdr3_aa: CAWSPMDRAAEKLFF; cdr3_nt: TGTGCCTGGAGTCCGATGGACAGGGCGGCTGAAAAACTGTTTTTT
clone_size: NA; d_call: TRBD1; v_call: TRBV9; j_call: TRBJ1-6; cdr3_aa: CASSVTGVNSPLHF; cdr3_nt: TGTGCCAGCAGCGTGACAGGGGTTAATTCACCCCTCCACTTT
clone_size: NA; d_call: TRBD2; v_call: TRBV5-4; j_call: TRBJ2-3; cdr3_aa: CASSLVGTSGTQQYF; cdr3_nt: TGTGCCAGCAGCTTGGTCGGGACTAGCGGAACCCAGCAGTATTTT
clone_size: NA; d_call: NA; v_call: TRBV28; j_call: TRBJ2-7; cdr3_aa: CASSPHTSEQYF; cdr3_nt: TGTGCCAGCAGCCCCCATACGAGCGAGCAGTACTTC
clone_size: NA; d_call: NA; v_call: TRBV23-1; j_call: TRBJ2-7; cdr3_aa: CASSQSHEQYF; cdr3_nt: TGCGCCAGCAGTCAATCCCACGAGCAGTACTTC
clone_size: NA; d_call: TRBD1; v_call: TRBV6-1; j_call: TRBJ1-5; cdr3_aa: CASTPRGLVQPQHF; cdr3_nt: TGTGCCAGCACCCCCAGGGGGCTGGTTCAGCCCCAGCATTTT
clone_size: NA; d_call: NA; v_call: TRBV4-2; j_call: TRBJ2-7; cdr3_aa: CASSLTYEQYF; cdr3_nt: TGTGCCAGCAGCCTTACCTACGAGCAGTACTTC
clone_size: once; d_call: TRBD1; v_call: TRBV5-5; j_call: TRBJ1-5; cdr3_aa: CASSLMTGDSNQPQHF; cdr3_nt: TGTGCCAGCAGCCTTATGACAGGGGATAGCAATCAGCCCCAGCATTTT
clone_size: NA; d_call: TRBD1; v_call: TRBV6-5; j_call: TRBJ2-7; cdr3_aa: CASSVDRGYEQYF; cdr3_nt: TGTGCCAGCAGCGTAGACAGGGGCTACGAGCAGTACTTC
clone_size: NA; d_call: NA; v_call: TRBV9; j_call: TRBJ2-5; cdr3_aa: CASSRDGVIQETQYF; cdr3_nt: TGTGCCAGCAGTCGGGATGGAGTTATACAAGAGACCCAGTACTTC
clone_size: few; d_call: NA; v_call: TRBV5-7; j_call: TRBJ1-5; cdr3_aa: CASSSEREPQHF; cdr3_nt: TGTGCCAGCAGCTCAGAGCGGGAGCCCCAGCATTTT
clone_size: NA; d_call: NA; v_call: TRBV5-8; j_call: TRBJ2-2; cdr3_aa: CASSLAPTGELFF; cdr3_nt: TGTGCCAGCAGCCTTGCCCCAACCGGGGAGCTGTTTTTT
clone_size: NA; d_call: TRBD2; v_call: TRBV4-2; j_call: TRBJ2-5; cdr3_aa: CASSQEMTSGSETQYF; cdr3_nt: TGTGCCAGCAGCCAAGAAATGACTAGCGGGAGTGAGACCCAGTACTTC
clone_size: NA; d_call: NA; v_call: TRBV27; j_call: TRBJ1-1; cdr3_aa: CASSRDRTNTEAFF; cdr3_nt: TGTGCCAGCAGTCGTGACAGGACCAACACTGAAGCTTTCTTT
clone_size: NA; d_call: TRBD1; v_call: TRBV27; j_call: TRBJ1-6; cdr3_aa: CASRPGQGDSPLHF; cdr3_nt: TGTGCCAGCAGACCGGGACAGGGGGATTCACCCCTCCACTTT
clone_size: NA; d_call: NA; v_call: TRBV5-1; j_call: TRBJ2-7; cdr3_aa: CASSLDPGGASYEQYF; cdr3_nt: TGCGCCAGCAGCTTGGATCCGGGGGGCGCCTCCTACGAGCAGTACTTC
clone_size: NA; d_call: NA; v_call: TRBV7-2; j_call: TRBJ1-6; cdr3_aa: CASSITRANSPLHF; cdr3_nt: TGTGCCAGCAGCATCACGAGGGCAAATTCACCCCTCCACTTT
clone_size: once; d_call: NA; v_call: TRBV27; j_call: TRBJ1-5; cdr3_aa: CASTPLIRRAGNQPQHF; cdr3_nt: TGTGCCAGCACCCCATTGATCCGGAGGGCTGGCAATCAGCCCCAGCATTTT
clone_size: NA; d_call: TRBD1; v_call: TRBV7-8; j_call: TRBJ2-5; cdr3_aa: CASSLTSRGQGGETQYF; cdr3_nt: TGTGCCAGCAGCTTAACTTCGAGGGGACAGGGGGGAGAGACCCAGTACTTC
clone_size: NA; d_call: TRBD2; v_call: TRBV7-6; j_call: TRBJ2-1; cdr3_aa: CASSLRSFAGESGNEQFF; cdr3_nt: TGTGCCAGCAGCTTAAGGTCTTTTGCGGGAGAGTCGGGCAATGAGCAGTTCTTC
clone_size: NA; d_call: TRBD2; v_call: TRBV28; j_call: TRBJ2-4; cdr3_aa: CASSPSLGLDLYF; cdr3_nt: TGTGCCAGCAGTCCGAGCCTGGGACTAGATCTGTACTTC
clone_size: NA; d_call: NA; v_call: TRBV11-2; j_call: TRBJ2-1; cdr3_aa: CASTTISQGPNEQFF; cdr3_nt: TGTGCCAGCACCACAATCTCACAGGGTCCAAATGAGCAGTTCTTC
clone_size: NA; d_call: TRBD1; v_call: TRBV5-8; j_call: TRBJ1-5; cdr3_aa: CASSLFTGGYQPQHF; cdr3_nt: TGTGCCAGCAGCTTGTTTACAGGGGGCTATCAGCCCCAGCATTTT
clone_size: NA; d_call: TRBD1; v_call: TRBV6-1; j_call: TRBJ2-2; cdr3_aa: CASDRDRVDGELFF; cdr3_nt: TGTGCCAGCGATAGAGACAGGGTCGACGGGGAGCTGTTTTTT
clone_size: NA; d_call: NA; v_call: TRBV6-6; j_call: TRBJ2-5; cdr3_aa: CASSYRDAQETQYF; cdr3_nt: TGTGCCAGCAGCTATCGGGACGCCCAAGAGACCCAGTACTTC
clone_size: NA; d_call: TRBD1; v_call: TRBV10-1; j_call: TRBJ2-7; cdr3_aa: CASSPGTGPYEQYF; cdr3_nt: TGCGCCAGCAGTCCCGGGACAGGGCCTTACGAGCAGTACTTC
clone_size: NA; d_call: NA; v_call: TRBV19; j_call: TRBJ1-5; cdr3_aa: CASSIRRDINQPQHF; cdr3_nt: TGTGCCAGTAGTATTAGGAGGGACATCAATCAGCCCCAGCATTTT
clone_size: NA; d_call: NA; v_call: TRBV19; j_call: TRBJ2-3; cdr3_aa: CASSYQAESDTQYF; cdr3_nt: TGTGCCAGTAGCTACCAAGCGGAGTCAGATACGCAGTATTTT
clone_size: NA; d_call: NA; v_call: TRBV7-2; j_call: TRBJ1-5; cdr3_aa: CASSLASGDNQPQHF; cdr3_nt: TGTGCCAGCAGCTTAGCGTCAGGGGACAATCAGCCCCAGCATTTT
clone_size: NA; d_call: NA; v_call: TRBV11-2; j_call: TRBJ2-3; cdr3_aa: CASRVWGTDTQYF; cdr3_nt: TGTGCCAGCAGGGTGTGGGGCACAGATACGCAGTATTTT
clone_size: NA; d_call: TRBD1; v_call: TRBV13; j_call: TRBJ1-6; cdr3_aa: CASSLEGDRSNSPLHF; cdr3_nt: TGTGCCAGCAGCTTAGAAGGGGACAGATCGAATTCACCCCTCCACTTT
clone_size: NA; d_call: NA; v_call: TRBV6-1; j_call: TRBJ2-4; cdr3_aa: CASTSGTNKNIQYF; cdr3_nt: TGTGCCAGCACCTCCGGGACAAACAAAAACATTCAGTACTTC
clone_size: NA; d_call: NA; v_call: TRBV28; j_call: TRBJ2-5; cdr3_aa: CASSPNSGLETQYF; cdr3_nt: TGTGCCAGCAGCCCAAATTCAGGGTTGGAGACCCAGTACTTC
clone_size: NA; d_call: NA; v_call: TRBV4-2; j_call: TRBJ2-2; cdr3_aa: CASSQDQGWTPGELFF; cdr3_nt: TGTGCCAGCAGCCAAGATCAAGGTTGGACCCCCGGGGAGCTGTTTTTT